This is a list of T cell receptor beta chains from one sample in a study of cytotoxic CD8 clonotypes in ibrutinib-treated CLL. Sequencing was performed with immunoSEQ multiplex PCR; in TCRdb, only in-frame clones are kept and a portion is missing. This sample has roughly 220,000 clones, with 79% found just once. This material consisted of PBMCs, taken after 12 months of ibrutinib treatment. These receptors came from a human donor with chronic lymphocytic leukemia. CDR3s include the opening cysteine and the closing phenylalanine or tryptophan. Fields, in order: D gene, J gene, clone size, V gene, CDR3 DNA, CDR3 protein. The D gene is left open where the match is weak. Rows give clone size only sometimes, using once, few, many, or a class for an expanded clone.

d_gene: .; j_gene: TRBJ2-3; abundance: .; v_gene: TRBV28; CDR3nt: TGTGCCAGCAGTCCGCCGAATCGGGATACGCAGTATTTT; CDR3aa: CASSPPNRDTQYF
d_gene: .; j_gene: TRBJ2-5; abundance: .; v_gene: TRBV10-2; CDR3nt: TGCGCCAGCGGGGGGGAGACCCAGTACTTC; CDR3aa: CASGGETQYF
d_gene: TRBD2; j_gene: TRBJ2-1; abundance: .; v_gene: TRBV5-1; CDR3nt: TGCGCCAGCAGCTTGGGGACTAGCGGGACCTATAACTACAATGAGCAGTTCTTC; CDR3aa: CASSLGTSGTYNYNEQFF
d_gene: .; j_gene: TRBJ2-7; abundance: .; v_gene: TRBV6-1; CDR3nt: TGTGCCAGCAGTTCCGGGGCTTCCTACGAGCAGTACTTC; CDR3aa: CASSSGASYEQYF
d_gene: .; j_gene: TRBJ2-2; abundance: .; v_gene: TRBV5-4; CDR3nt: TGTGCCAGCAGCTTGGACTATTACACCGGGGAGCTGTTTTTT; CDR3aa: CASSLDYYTGELFF
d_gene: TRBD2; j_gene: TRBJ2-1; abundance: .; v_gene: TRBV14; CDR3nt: TGTGCCAGCAGCCAAGCTAGCGGGATTGAGCAGTTCTTC; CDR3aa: CASSQASGIEQFF
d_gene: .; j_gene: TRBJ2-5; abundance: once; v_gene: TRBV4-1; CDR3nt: TGCGCCAGCAGCCAGGACCCACGGGGGCCGCAAGAGACCCAGTACTTC; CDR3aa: CASSQDPRGPQETQYF
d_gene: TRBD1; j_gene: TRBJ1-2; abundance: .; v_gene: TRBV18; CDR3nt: TGTGCCAGCTCACCGGAAAAGGTGACAGGGGTTAGCTATGGCTACACCTTC; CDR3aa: CASSPEKVTGVSYGYTF
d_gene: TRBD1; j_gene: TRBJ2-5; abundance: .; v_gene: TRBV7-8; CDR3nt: TGTGCCAGCAGCTCAAACCCAACAGGGGTCGACCTTACCAGCCAAGAGACCCAGTACTTC; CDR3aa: CASSSNPTGVDLTSQETQYF
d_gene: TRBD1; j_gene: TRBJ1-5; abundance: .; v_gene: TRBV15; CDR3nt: TGTGCCACCAGCAGAAACCATCAGGGGGACCAGCCCCAGCATTTT; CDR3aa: CATSRNHQGDQPQHF
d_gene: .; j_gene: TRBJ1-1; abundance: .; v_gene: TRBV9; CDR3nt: TGTGCCAGCAGCGTAGGTTCAGGCACTGAAGCTTTCTTT; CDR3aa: CASSVGSGTEAFF
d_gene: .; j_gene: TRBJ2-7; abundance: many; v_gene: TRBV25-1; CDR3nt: TGTGCCAGCAGTGAATATAACAGCTACGAGCAGTACTTC; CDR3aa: CASSEYNSYEQYF
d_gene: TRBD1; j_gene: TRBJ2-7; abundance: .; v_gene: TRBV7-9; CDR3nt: TGTGCCAGCAGCCCACCCCCGGGACAGGGCTCCTACGAGCAGTACTTC; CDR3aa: CASSPPPGQGSYEQYF
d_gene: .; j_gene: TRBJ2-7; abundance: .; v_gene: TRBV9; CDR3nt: TGTGCCAGCAGCGTAGAGGCCATTTTCGGCTACGAGCAGTACTTC; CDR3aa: CASSVEAIFGYEQYF
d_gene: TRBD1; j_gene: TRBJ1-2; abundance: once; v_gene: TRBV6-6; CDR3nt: TGTGCCAGCAGAATCCGGGACAGGGGGGACTATGGCTACACCTTC; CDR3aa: CASRIRDRGDYGYTF
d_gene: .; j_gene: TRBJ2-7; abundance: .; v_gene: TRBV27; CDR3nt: TGTGCCAGCAGTCCTTTAGTAGGACAGCTGACCTACGAGCAGTACTTC; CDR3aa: CASSPLVGQLTYEQYF
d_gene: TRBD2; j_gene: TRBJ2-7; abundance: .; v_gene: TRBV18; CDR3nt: TGTGCCAGCTCACCAACCGGGACTATGGGTCCCTACGAGCAGTACTTC; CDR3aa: CASSPTGTMGPYEQYF
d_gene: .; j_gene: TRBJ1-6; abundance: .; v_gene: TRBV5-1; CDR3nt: TGCGCCAGCAGCTTGGGTGGCAGCTCCTATAATTCACCCCTCCACTTT; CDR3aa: CASSLGGSSYNSPLHF
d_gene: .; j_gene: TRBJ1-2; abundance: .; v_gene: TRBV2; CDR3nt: TGTGCCAGCAGTCCGACAGCCTCTAACTATGGCTACACCTTC; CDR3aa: CASSPTASNYGYTF
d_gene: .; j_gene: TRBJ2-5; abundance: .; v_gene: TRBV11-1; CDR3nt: TGTGCCAGCAGCCCCTTAGACCAAGAGACCCAGTACTTC; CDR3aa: CASSPLDQETQYF
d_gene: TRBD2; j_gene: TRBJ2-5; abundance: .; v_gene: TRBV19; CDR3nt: TGTGCCAGTAGTTCAAGGACTAGCGGGAGAGGAGAGACCCAGTACTTC; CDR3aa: CASSSRTSGRGETQYF
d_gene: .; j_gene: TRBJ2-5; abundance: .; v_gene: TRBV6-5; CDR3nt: TGTGCCAGCAGCAACCCGTCAGGGTTCCAAGAGACCCAGTACTTC; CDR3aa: CASSNPSGFQETQYF
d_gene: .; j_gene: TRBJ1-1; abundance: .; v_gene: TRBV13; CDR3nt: TGTGCCAGCAGCTTTCGCGGACTATTAAACACTGAAGCTTTCTTT; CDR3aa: CASSFRGLLNTEAFF
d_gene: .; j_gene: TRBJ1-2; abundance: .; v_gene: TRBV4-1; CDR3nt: TGCGCCAGCAGCCAAGAACCCCCTCTCGACCAATATGGCTACACCTTC; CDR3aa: CASSQEPPLDQYGYTF
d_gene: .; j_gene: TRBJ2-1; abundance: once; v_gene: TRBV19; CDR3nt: TGTGCCAGTAGTACCCCCGGGGGAGAACGGGGAGATGAGCAGTTCTTC; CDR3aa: CASSTPGGERGDEQFF
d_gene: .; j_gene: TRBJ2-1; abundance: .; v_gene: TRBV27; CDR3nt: TGTGCCAGCAGTCCAGCGGTCAGCTCCTACAATGAGCAGTTCTTC; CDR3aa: CASSPAVSSYNEQFF
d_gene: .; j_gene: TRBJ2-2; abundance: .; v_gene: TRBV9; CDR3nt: TGTGCCAGCAGCGTAGGGGTACCCGGGGAGCTGTTTTTT; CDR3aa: CASSVGVPGELFF
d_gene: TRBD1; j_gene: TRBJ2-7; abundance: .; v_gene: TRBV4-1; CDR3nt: TGCGCCAGCAGAGTCGCAGGGGGAAGTTACGAGCAGTACTTC; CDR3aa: CASRVAGGSYEQYF
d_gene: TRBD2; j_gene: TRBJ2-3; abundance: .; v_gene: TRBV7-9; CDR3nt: TGTGCCAGCAGCAGAGGGGAGGGCGATACGCAGTATTTT; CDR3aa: CASSRGEGDTQYF
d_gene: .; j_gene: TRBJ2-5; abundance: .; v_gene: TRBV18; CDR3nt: TGTGCCAGCTCATCCCGGGCGAGGCAAGAGACCCAGTACTTC; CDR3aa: CASSSRARQETQYF
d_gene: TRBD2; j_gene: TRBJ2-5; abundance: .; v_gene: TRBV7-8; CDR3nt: TGTGCCAGCAGCTTAGCGTATGCGGTACTAGCGGGCGATCAGGGGGGGACCCAGTACTTC; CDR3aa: CASSLAYAVLAGDQGGTQYF
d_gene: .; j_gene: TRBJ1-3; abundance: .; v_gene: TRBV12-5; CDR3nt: TGTGCTAGTGGTTTTTATTGGGCAGGAGCCTCTGGAAACACCATATATTTT; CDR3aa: CASGFYWAGASGNTIYF
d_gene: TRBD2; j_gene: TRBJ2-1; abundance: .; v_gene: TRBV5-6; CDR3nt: TGTGCCAGCAGCTCGAGCGGGGGATATTACAATGAGCAGTTCTTC; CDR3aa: CASSSSGGYYNEQFF
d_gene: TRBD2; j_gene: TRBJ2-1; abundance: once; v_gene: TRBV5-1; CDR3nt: TGCGCCAGCAGCGCCTCGCGGGGGGCGGGATCTAATGAGCAGTTCTTC; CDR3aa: CASSASRGAGSNEQFF
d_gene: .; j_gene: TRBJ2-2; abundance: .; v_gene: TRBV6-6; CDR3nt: TGTGCCAGCAGTCTCCAGGACTGGAACACCGGGGAGCTGTTTTTT; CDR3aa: CASSLQDWNTGELFF
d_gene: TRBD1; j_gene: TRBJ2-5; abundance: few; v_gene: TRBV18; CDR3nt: TGTGCCAGCTCACGCAGGGGGCAGCTTGGAGAGACCCAGTACTTC; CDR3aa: CASSRRGQLGETQYF